This TCR beta chain was recovered during a study of response to subunit inactivated influenza vaccine (dated by TCRdb to 2016 to 2019). Context from the whole study: Deep quantitative profiling of the T cell receptor repertoire was used in the study to follow responses to a trivalent subunit inactivated influenza vaccine.

This clonotype was seen at least ten times. Its cognate antigen has yet to be identified. It has no much larger one-base neighbor in the sample; base qualities were not kept. What the research found in general, with its limitations: The authors proposed that each seasonal influenza vaccination may bring in only a limited number of new T cells.

V trim: 7 bases; J trim: 1 base; unmatched bases: 5. From a lookup of the germline V gene, CDR1 and CDR2 are SNHLY and FYNNEI. Its CDR3 holds 15 amino acids, cysteine through phenylalanine. The CDR3 DNA has 45 bases and is translated from base 1. The library was built by means of RT-PCR. Sequencer: Illumina HiSeq 2500. TCRdb reran the public reads through fastp at Q25 and MiXCR, keeping productive beta chains. CDR3 protein sequences are deduplicated, and each keeps its most common genes and DNA. The sample table records 450,000 to 600,000 distinct CDR3 sequences; about 8% of these occur just once. Of the sample, 13% falls within the top ten clones.

The clonotype was recovered from a man between 50 and 69 years old who received an inactivated influenza vaccine. Donor details come from another sample of the same person, matched by shared clones. In this chain, TRBV2 is recombined with TRBJ2-3; 10 bases in the junction line up with TRBD1. This specimen was PBMCs from blood, taken around 25 months after vaccination. The CDR3 region: CASTPGTGGTDTQYF. The DNA is as follows: TGTGCCAGCACCCCCGGGACAGGGGGCACAGATACGCAGTATTTT.